This T cell receptor beta chain was recovered during a study of blood T cells in healthy people across ages (dated by TCRdb to between 2014 and 2016). Some background on the complete study: In model experiments, template switching captured roughly one uniquely barcoded TCR beta cDNA molecule for every two T cells. For two donors (one aged 18 to 30 and one aged 80 or older), the study analyzed two additional independent replicas of 1 million unique cDNA reads from the same blood draw. Donors of different ages were randomly distributed across sequencing lanes to avoid experimental bias. The donors were divided into four age groups: young (average around 15 years), middle-aged (about 39), aged (about 61) and long-lived (about 79). Age-related changes in TCR beta repertoire diversity were measured in the study by deep sequencing normalized with unique cDNA molecular identifiers.

Libraries were prepared through 5' RACE. The instrument was an Illumina HiSeq 2500. A second roughly 7 to 11 cycle PCR used a sample-barcoded 5' primer and a J-beta primer mix. A unique molecular identifier was introduced onto each TCR beta cDNA molecule by a template-switch 5' adaptor carrying 12 random nucleotides. Each sample yielded at least 3 million CDR3-containing paired-end reads. All of the RNA was converted into first-strand cDNA using the Mint cDNA synthesis kit, with a TRBC-specific oligonucleotide serving as the primer. All cDNA was treated with uracil-DNA glycosylase and then went through a first 18-cycle PCR with the universal primers M1SS and BC2_uni_R. Regarding the original processing steps: Normalization of each sample was performed by random selection of 1 million high-quality reads, each carrying a distinct molecular identifier. Instead of being binned into consensus sequences, reads with shared molecular identifiers were discarded. MiTCR, set to a Q25 quality threshold and the strictest error-elimination algorithm, was used for CDR3 identification, clonotype clustering and error correction. A nonparametric unseen species model with Euler transformation was used to estimate a lower bound on total TCR beta diversity. The public reads were run again by TCRdb, first through fastp at Q25 and then through MiXCR, and only productive beta chains were kept. Duplicate CDR3 protein sequences are folded into a single record with the most common DNA and genes. TCRdb, rather than the study authors, made the V and J calls. Here the sample has 700,000 to 850,000 distinct CDR3 sequences; around 36% occur a single time. The top ten clonotypes cover roughly 13% of the sample.

The CDR3 region is 15 residues in length, termini included. Of all the DNA, just the CDR3 is kept, 45 bases in frame from base 1. The V end gives up 6 bases and the J end 8 bases, leaving 8 bases in the junction not matched to a gene. As encoded in the germline V gene (reference sequence), CDR1 is SEHNR while CDR2 is FQNEAQ. Study-level results and caveats: Because the CMV infection status of the donors was unknown, age-related changes in expanded clonotypes may potentially have been confounded. As age increased, observed TCR beta diversity per million T cells dropped in a roughly linear way, and a significant reduction was already evident by age about 40. Estimates of total diversity based on one million sequenced T cells were considered lower bounds and underestimates. The long-lived group showed more naive CD4+ T cells, fewer expanded clones and increased TCR diversity than the aged group, suggesting age selection. The percentage of naive T cells measured by flow cytometry correlated strongly with observed TCR beta diversity. Since profiling was done on bulk unsorted PBMCs, naive and antigen-experienced compartments could not be conclusively compared.

Systemically healthy Caucasian individuals from Russia, 39 in total and aged roughly 6 to 90 years, were included as donors. Approximately 9.3 milliliters of peripheral blood were drawn from each donor into EDTA-treated Vacutainer tubes. Ficoll-Paque density-gradient centrifugation was used to isolate PBMCs, with at least 6 million obtained per sample. Total RNA was extracted from PBMCs with Trizol reagent, with at least 5 micrograms obtained per sample. Naive CD45RAhigh/CD27high T cell percentages were measured by flow cytometry on a PBMC aliquot from every donor. A word on this clonotype: Its antigen is unknown. No conserved phenylalanine or tryptophan ends this CDR3, so it is likely a read error.

This receptor was taken from a man in his late teens or twenties in good health. Sequencing was done on a sample of blood. In this chain, TRBV7-9 is recombined with TRBJ1-4, and TRBD1 aligns with 11 junction nucleotides. The CDR3 sequence is CASSRGQGAREKLFC. The DNA sequence is TGTGCCAGCAGTCGTGGACAGGGGGCGAGGGAAAAACTGTTTTGT.